Listed here are 17 T cell receptor beta chains from one sample, sequenced in a study of cytomegalovirus exposure and HLA in healthy donors. 13 Jbeta primers and 60 Vbeta primers were used for the PCR. The repertoire was sequenced with immunoSEQ multiplex PCR; TCRdb's copy has only in-frame clones and lacks some. Of 150,000 to 200,000 clones detected, approximately 77% appear once; the ten largest clones hold about 3.4%. The sequencing sample was made of PBMCs. These receptors originate from a man in his forties in good health and CMV-seropositive.

This chain links TRBV6-5 with TRBJ2-3; 8 bases agree with TRBD1. The CDR3 is 16 residues long. The ends lost 2 bases at V and 2 bases at J; junction bases unmatched: 6. In germline, CDR1 is MNHEY, CDR2 SVGAGI. CDR3 bases: TGTGCCAGCAGTTACCCACAGGGGGGAAACACAGATACGCAGTATTTT. This sequence encodes CASSYPQGGNTDTQYF.

J is TRBJ2-3 and V is TRBV6-1; perhaps TRBD1 as D (5 bases). Trimming removed 2 bases from V and 5 bases from J, with 11 bases in between. The CDR3 contains 14 residues. Germline V gene lookup returns CDR1 MNHNS and CDR2 SASEGT. Here the CDR3 DNA reads TGTGCCAGCAGTGAACAGGGATGGGGAGATACGCAGTATTTT. Its protein product is CASSEQGWGDTQYF.

V is TRBV14 and J is TRBJ2-1; possibly TRBD2 for D (5 bases). V lost 3 bases, J lost 4 bases, and 16 bases lay in between. Germline CDR1 SGHDN, CDR2 FVKESK. The CDR3 has 16 residues. The DNA for the CDR3 is TGTGCCAGCAGCCATGGCGTGAGCGGAGCTTACAATGAGCAGTTCTTC. Translation: CASSHGVSGAYNEQFF.

The J gene is TRBJ2-1, the V gene TRBV7-8; 8 nucleotides agree with TRBD2. The germline V gene encodes CDR1 SGHVS and CDR2 FQNEAQ. The CDR3 is made up of 16 amino acids. After removal of 5 bases from V and 2 bases from J, the junction contained 8 bases not matched to a gene. The CDR3 coding sequence is TGTGCCAGCAGCCCCGTCGGACTAGCTACCTACAATGAGCAGTTCTTC. Translating it yields CASSPVGLATYNEQFF.

This sequence joins TRBV27 and TRBJ2-7; 10 positions agree with TRBD2. The germline CDR1 and CDR2 sequences are MNHEY and SMNVEV (reference sequence). CDR3 length: 15 amino acids. V gave up 0 bases and J gave up 5 bases; unmatched junction bases: 4. CDR3 region: CASSLSLAGADEQYF. The CDR3 DNA reads TGTGCCAGCAGTTTATCTCTAGCGGGAGCTGACGAGCAGTACTTC.

The V call is TRBV19, the J call TRBJ1-3, with TRBD1 identical over 7 bases. CDR3 size: 16 residues. Germline V gene sequence: CDR1 LNHDA, CDR2 SQIVND (reference sequence). The V and J ends lost 7 bases and 2 bases, in that order; junction bases with no gene match: 11. The CDR3 DNA sequence: TGTGCCAGTACCAGGACAGGCGCCGGGCCTGGAAACACCATATATTTT. This encodes CASTRTGAGPGNTIYF.

V and J are TRBV7-4 and TRBJ1-5; 8 bases fit TRBD1. Germline V CDR1 and CDR2: SGHVT, SQSDAQ. The junction had 15 bases not matched to a gene; V was cut back by 5 bases and J by 0 bases. CDR3 size: 19 residues. The chain's CDR3 is CASSGRTGRYWNSNQPQHF. The CDR3 DNA reads TGTGCCAGCAGCGGAAGGACAGGGAGGTATTGGAATAGCAATCAGCCCCAGCATTTT.

V gene TRBV9 combines with J gene TRBJ1-6; 10 nucleotides line up with TRBD1. The J segment lost 6 bases and the V segment lost 3 bases, leaving 3 bases of the junction unmatched. CDR1 is SGDLS, CDR2 YYNGEE, per germline. The CDR3 covers 15 residues. The CDR3 sequence is CASSGDRGPNSPLHF. CDR3 nucleotide sequence: TGTGCCAGCAGCGGGGACAGGGGCCCTAATTCACCCCTCCACTTT.

The chain joins TRBV5-6 to TRBJ2-4; 10 bases map to TRBD1. With V trimmed by 4 bases and J by 14 bases, 9 bases remained unmatched. This CDR3 spans 13 amino acids. Germline CDR1 and CDR2: SGHDT and YYEEEE. The CDR3 is CASSPTGQGIKYF. The CDR3 DNA follows: TGTGCCAGCAGCCCAACGGGACAGGGGATTAAGTACTTC.

The chain carries TRBV18 and TRBJ2-3; the match to TRBD2 covers 7 bases. This CDR3 comprises 16 residues. V shed 2 bases, J shed 0 bases, and the junction held 5 bases outside the gene matches. Germline CDR1 reads KGHSH; CDR2 reads LQKENI. The CDR3: CASSPNPTSSTDTQYF. For the CDR3, the DNA is TGTGCCAGCTCACCAAATCCGACTAGCAGCACAGATACGCAGTATTTT.

This clone was seen only once. The V call is TRBV9, the J call TRBJ2-7; 11 positions match TRBD2. Germline CDR1 reads SGDLS; CDR2 reads YYNGEE. The CDR3 covers 15 residues. V dropped 4 bases and J dropped 0; count of bases not matched to a gene: 3. The CDR3 protein is CASSPSGRSSYEQYF. The CDR3 DNA sequence: TGTGCCAGCAGCCCTAGCGGGAGGAGCTCCTACGAGCAGTACTTC.

The chain couples TRBV20-1 to TRBJ1-2; D uncertain. Germline V gene sequence: CDR1 DFQATT, CDR2 SNEGSKA (reference sequence). The CDR3 contains 11 residues. V lost 6 bases, J lost 8 bases, and 13 bases lay in between. The CDR3 loop is CSAPAEGGYTF. In DNA form, the CDR3 reads TGCAGTGCCCCCGCGGAAGGAGGCTACACCTTC.

V is TRBV2 and J is TRBJ2-7; maybe TRBD2 (5 bases). This CDR3 region has 11 residues. Per germline, CDR1 SNHLY and CDR2 FYNNEI. V was pared by 6 bases and J by 6 bases, with 9 bases between. CDR3 bases: TGTGCCAGCAGCATTGGGAGCGAGCAGTACTTC. It yields the protein CASSIGSEQYF.

The table lists this clone with a count of one. The chain links TRBV6-5 to TRBJ2-1, with 7 bases identical to TRBD1. CDR1 is MNHEY, CDR2 SVGAGI, per germline. J was trimmed by 4 bases and V by 6 bases; bases with no gene match: 6. This CDR3 comprises 14 residues. CDR3 sequence (DNA): TGTGCCAGCAGCAGGGGGACGAGGTACAATGAGCAGTTCTTC. Translated: CASSRGTRYNEQFF.

This clone was seen more than once but under ten times. The same CDR3 also results from other DNA sequences found in this sample. The V gene is TRBV6-5, the J gene TRBJ2-7, with D maybe TRBD2 (5 bases). The CDR3 totals 14 residues. Germline lookup yields CDR1 MNHEY and CDR2 SVGAGI. The V end lost 0 bases, the J end lost 0 bases, and 6 bases lay between the germline ends. For the CDR3, the DNA is TGTGCCAGCAGTTACTCCCGGGACTCCTACGAGCAGTACTTC. Translation gives CASSYSRDSYEQYF.

The chain is built from TRBV5-6 and TRBJ2-3; 12 nucleotides agree with TRBD2. Germline loops: CDR1 SGHDT, CDR2 YYEEEE. The CDR3 consists of 19 residues. Trimming cost V 0 bases and J 1 base; bases outside gene matches: 9. The CDR3: CASSLAGLAGTTRTDTQYF. The CDR3 DNA follows: TGTGCCAGCAGCTTGGCCGGACTAGCGGGAACAACTCGCACAGATACGCAGTATTTT.

The rearrangement joins TRBV6-5 to TRBJ1-2; D is unclear. CDR3 size: 14 residues. Germline CDR1 reads MNHEY; CDR2 reads SVGAGI. Trimming stripped 6 bases from V and 6 bases from J, with 17 bases between. CDR3 DNA: TGTGCCAGCAGGTCCCTAGACCGGTTACATGGCTACACCTTC. Translating it yields CASRSLDRLHGYTF.